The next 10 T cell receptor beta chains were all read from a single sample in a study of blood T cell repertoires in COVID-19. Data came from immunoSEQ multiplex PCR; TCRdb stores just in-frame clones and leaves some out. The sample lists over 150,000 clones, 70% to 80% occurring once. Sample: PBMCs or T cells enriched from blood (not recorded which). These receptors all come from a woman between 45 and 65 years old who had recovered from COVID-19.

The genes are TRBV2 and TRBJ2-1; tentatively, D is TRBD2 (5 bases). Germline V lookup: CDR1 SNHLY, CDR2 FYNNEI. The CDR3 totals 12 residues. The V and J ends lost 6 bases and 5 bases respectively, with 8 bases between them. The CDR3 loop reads CASRLLDNEQFF. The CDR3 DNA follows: TGTGCCAGCAGACTACTAGACAATGAGCAGTTCTTC.

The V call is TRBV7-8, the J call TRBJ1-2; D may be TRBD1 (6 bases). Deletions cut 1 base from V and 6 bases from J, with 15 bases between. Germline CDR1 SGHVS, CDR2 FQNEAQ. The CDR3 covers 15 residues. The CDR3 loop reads CASSLGTTGIHGYTF. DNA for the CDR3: TGTGCCAGCAGCTTAGGAACCACAGGGATCCATGGCTACACCTTC.

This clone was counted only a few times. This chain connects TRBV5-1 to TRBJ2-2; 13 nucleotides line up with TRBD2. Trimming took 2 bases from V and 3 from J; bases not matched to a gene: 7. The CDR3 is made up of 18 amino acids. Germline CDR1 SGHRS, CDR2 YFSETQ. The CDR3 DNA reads TGCGCCAGCAGCTTTGTGACTAGCGGGAGGAGGGACACCGGGGAGCTGTTTTTT. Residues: CASSFVTSGRRDTGELFF. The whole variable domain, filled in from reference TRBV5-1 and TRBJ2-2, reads KAGVTQTPRYLIKTRGQQVTLSCSPISGHRSVSWYQQTPGQGLQFLFEYFSETQRNKGNFPGRFSGRQFSNSRSEMNVSTLELGDSALYLCASSFVTSGRRDTGELFFGEGSRLTVL.

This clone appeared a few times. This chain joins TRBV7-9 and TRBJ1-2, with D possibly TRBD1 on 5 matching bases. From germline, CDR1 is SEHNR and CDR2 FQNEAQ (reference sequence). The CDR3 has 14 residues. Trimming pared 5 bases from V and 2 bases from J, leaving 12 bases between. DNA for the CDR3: TGTGCCAGCAGCCAAGGGGCGCAGAACTATGGCTACACCTTC. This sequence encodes CASSQGAQNYGYTF.

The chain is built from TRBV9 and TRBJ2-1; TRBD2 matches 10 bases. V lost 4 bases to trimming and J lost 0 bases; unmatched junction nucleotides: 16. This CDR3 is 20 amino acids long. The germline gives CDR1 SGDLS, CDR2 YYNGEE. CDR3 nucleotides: TGTGCCAGCAGCCCCGGAGCGGGAGGGTCAACGGAGAGCTCCTACAATGAGCAGTTCTTC. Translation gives CASSPGAGGSTESSYNEQFF.

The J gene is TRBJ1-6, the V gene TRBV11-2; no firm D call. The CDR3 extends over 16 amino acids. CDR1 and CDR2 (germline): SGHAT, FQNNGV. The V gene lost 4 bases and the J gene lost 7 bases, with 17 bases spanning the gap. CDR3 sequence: CASSSQGGRHNSPLHF. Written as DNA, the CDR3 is TGTGCCAGCAGCTCCCAAGGAGGCCGACACAATTCACCCCTCCACTTT.

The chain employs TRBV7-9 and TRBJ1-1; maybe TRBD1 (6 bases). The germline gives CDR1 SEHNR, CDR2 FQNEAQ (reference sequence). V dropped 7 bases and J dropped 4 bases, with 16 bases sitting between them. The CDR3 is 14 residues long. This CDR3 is CASMTPTGGTEAFF. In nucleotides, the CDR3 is TGTGCCAGCATGACTCCGACAGGAGGCACTGAAGCTTTCTTT.

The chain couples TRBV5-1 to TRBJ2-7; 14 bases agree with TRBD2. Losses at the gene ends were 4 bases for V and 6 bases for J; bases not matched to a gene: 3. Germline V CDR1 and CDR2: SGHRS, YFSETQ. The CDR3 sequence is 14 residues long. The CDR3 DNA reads TGCGCCAGCAGCCGTGGGACTAGCGGGAGCGAGCAGTACTTC. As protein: CASSRGTSGSEQYF.

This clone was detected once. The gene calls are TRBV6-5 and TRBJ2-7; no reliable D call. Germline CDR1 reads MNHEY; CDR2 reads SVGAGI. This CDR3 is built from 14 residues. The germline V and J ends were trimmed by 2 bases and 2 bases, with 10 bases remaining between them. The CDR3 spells CASSYAADTYEQYF. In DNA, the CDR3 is TGTGCCAGCAGTTACGCGGCGGATACCTACGAGCAGTACTTC.

The CDR3: CAISPPGGELGHTQYF. In DNA, the CDR3 is TGTGCCATCAGTCCTCCGGGAGGGGAGCTAGGCCATACGCAGTATTTT. The rearrangement joins TRBV10-3 to TRBJ2-3; 8 nucleotides agree with TRBD2. This CDR3 is 16 amino acids long. The V and J ends lost 5 bases and 7 bases, in that order; junction bases with no gene match: 14. CDR1 and CDR2 (germline): ENHRY, SYGVKD.